These 8 T cell receptor beta chains were sequenced from one sample in a study of T-cell memory formation after mild COVID-19 (dated by TCRdb to the early 2020s). Library preparation was by 5' RACE. Sequencing instrument: Illumina NovaSeq 6000. The public reads were reprocessed in TCRdb via fastp at Q25 and MiXCR, keeping in-frame beta chains. One record per CDR3 amino acid sequence lists the most common genes and DNA. Counted in this sample were 130,000 to 150,000 distinct CDR3 sequences; about 6% of them appeared once. Of the sample, about 2% falls within the top ten clones. The specimen sequenced was PBMCs or a T cell subset sorted from them (not recorded which). All receptors derive from an adult woman who had mild COVID-19 (a few samples of this study predate the infection). The sample titles of this study are shuffled in the database, so cell type and time point are left out; the donor was told from shared clones.

Many counts were recorded for this clonotype. The chain couples TRBV6-5 to TRBJ2-1; possible D gene TRBD1, 6 bases. This CDR3 is built from 14 residues. CDR1 is MNHEY and CDR2 is SVGAGI in the germline V gene. The V end was cut by 6 bases, the J end by 7 bases, with 16 bases between. The CDR3 protein is CASRQGRKRNEQFF. CDR3 nucleotide sequence: TGTGCCAGCAGACAGGGACGGAAAAGGAATGAGCAGTTCTTC.

This clonotype was counted a few times. The junction departs from the called germline gene at one end, perhaps through a read error. This chain links TRBV4-3 with TRBJ2-7; no definite D call. CDR3 length equals 14 residues. The germline gives CDR1 LGHNA, CDR2 YSLEER. CDR3 region: CASSQGNSERALRF. The CDR3 DNA is TGCGCCAGCAGCCAAGGGAACTCGGAACGGGCTTTACGCTTC.

The sample holds many counts of this clonotype. This chain joins TRBV12-3 or TRBV12-4 and TRBJ2-3; D remains unclear. The germline V and J ends were trimmed by 4 bases and 2 bases, with 7 bases remaining between them. CDR3 length: 13 amino acids. CDR3 in DNA: TGTGCCAGCAGTTCCCCGCCCACAGATACGCAGTATTTT. Its protein is CASSSPPTDTQYF.

This clonotype was seen a few times. A single base separates this from a much larger clone, so it may be a read error. In nucleotides, the CDR3 is TGTGCCAACAGCTTAGCCAGCTACGAGCAGTACTTC. Amino acids: CANSLASYEQYF. The chain uses TRBV7-9 and TRBJ2-7; no clear D. Germline V gene lookup returns CDR1 SEHNR and CDR2 FQNEAQ (reference sequence). This CDR3 contains 12 residues. Full variable domain (rest looked up from reference TRBV7-9 and TRBJ2-7): DTGVSQNPRHKITKRGQNVTFRCDPISEHNRLYWYRQTLGQGPEFLTYFQNEAQLEKSRLLSDRFSAERPKGSFSTLEIQRTEQGDSAMYLCANSLASYEQYFGPGTRLTVT.

V usage is TRBV9 and J usage is TRBJ1-2; the D gene is possibly TRBD1 (5 bases). Germline-derived CDR1 and CDR2 are SGDLS and YYNGEE. Deletions cut 3 bases from V and 10 bases from J, with 22 bases between. The CDR3 contains 15 residues. For the CDR3, the DNA is TGTGCCAGCAGCGCCCAGCCGGGACGGACCCGGGACTACACCTTC. Its protein is CASSAQPGRTRDYTF.

J is TRBJ1-2 and V is TRBV2, with D maybe TRBD1 (6 bases). The germline V gene has CDR1 SNHLY and CDR2 FYNNEI. V was shortened by 7 bases and J by 6 bases, with 18 bases between the two germline ends. This CDR3 is built from 14 residues. The CDR3: CASIGGGFLDGYTF. CDR3 bases: TGTGCCAGCATCGGCGGGGGCTTCTTGGATGGCTACACCTTC.

This clonotype has only a few counts. In DNA, the CDR3 is TGTGCCAGCAGTCCTCAGGGGTCGGCATATGGCTACACCTTC. Translation gives CASSPQGSAYGYTF. The chain uses TRBV27 and TRBJ1-2; possibly TRBD1 for D (6 bases). Per the germline V gene, CDR1 is MNHEY and CDR2 is SMNVEV (reference sequence). V lost 5 bases and J 5 bases, leaving 15 bases between the germline ends. CDR3 size: 14 residues.

The V and J genes are TRBV2 and TRBJ2-7; D not certain. This CDR3 is built from 11 residues. The V gene lost 6 bases and the J gene lost 6 bases, with 9 bases spanning the gap. In germline, CDR1 is SNHLY, CDR2 FYNNEI. This CDR3 is CASRSLGEQYF. CDR3 coding DNA: TGTGCCAGCAGATCCTTAGGCGAGCAGTACTTC.